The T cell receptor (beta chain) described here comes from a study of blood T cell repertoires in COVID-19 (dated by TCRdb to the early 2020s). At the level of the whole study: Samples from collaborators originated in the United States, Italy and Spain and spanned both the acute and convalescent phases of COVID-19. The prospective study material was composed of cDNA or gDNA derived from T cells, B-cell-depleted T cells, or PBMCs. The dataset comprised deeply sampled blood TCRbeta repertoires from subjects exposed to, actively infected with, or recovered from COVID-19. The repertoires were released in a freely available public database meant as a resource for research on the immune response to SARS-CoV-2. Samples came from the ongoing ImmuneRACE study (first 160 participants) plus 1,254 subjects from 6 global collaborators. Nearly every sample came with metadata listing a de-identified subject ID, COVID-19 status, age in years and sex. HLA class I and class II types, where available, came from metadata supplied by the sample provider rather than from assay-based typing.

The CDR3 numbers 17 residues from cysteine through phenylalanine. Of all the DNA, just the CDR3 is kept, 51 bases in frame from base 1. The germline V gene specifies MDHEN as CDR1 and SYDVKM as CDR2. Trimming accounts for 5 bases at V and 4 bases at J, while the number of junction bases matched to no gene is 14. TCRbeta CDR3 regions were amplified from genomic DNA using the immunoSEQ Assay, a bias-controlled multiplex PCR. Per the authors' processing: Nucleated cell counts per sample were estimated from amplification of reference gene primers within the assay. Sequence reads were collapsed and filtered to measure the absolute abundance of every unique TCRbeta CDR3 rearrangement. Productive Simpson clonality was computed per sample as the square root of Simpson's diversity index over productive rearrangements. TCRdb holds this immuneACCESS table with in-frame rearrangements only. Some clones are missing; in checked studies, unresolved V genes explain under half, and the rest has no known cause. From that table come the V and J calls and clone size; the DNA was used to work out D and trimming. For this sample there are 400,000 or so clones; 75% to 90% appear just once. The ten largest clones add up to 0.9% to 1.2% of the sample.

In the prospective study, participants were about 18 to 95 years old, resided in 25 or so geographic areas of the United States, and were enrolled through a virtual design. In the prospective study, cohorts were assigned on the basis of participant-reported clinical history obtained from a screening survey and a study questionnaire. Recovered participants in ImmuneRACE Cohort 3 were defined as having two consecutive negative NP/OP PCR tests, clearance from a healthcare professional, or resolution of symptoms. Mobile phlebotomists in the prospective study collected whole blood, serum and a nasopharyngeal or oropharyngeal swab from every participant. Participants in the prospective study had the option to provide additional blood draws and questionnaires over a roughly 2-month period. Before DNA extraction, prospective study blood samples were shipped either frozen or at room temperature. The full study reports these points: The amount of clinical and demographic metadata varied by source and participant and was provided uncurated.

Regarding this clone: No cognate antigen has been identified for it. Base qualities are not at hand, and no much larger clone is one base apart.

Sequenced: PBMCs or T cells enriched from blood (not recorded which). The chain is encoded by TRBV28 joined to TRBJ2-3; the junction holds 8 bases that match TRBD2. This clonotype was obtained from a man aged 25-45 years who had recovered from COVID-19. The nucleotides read TGTGCCAGCAGTGTGGGAATGGCGGGAGCGGGGGCAGATACGCAGTATTTT. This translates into CASSVGMAGAGADTQYF.